These T cell receptor beta chains were read from a single sample in a study of T cell responses to AZD1222 COVID-19 vaccine. TCRdb keeps only in-frame clones here, not all; method: immunoSEQ multiplex PCR. The profile covers around 120,000 clones, with 87% appearing a single time and approximately 1.3% taken by the ten largest. The specimen comprised peripheral blood, sampled on day 0 of AZD1222 vaccination. These receptor sequences come from an adult in good health. The conserved cysteine and the conserved F or W are not part of the CDR3 here. The order of the fields is CDR3 protein, V gene, J gene.

cdr3_aa: AWRVTWDQETQY; v_call: TRBV30; j_call: TRBJ2-5
cdr3_aa: ASSLEADTQY; v_call: TRBV12-3/TRBV12-4; j_call: TRBJ2-3
cdr3_aa: ASSLAGERSYEQY; v_call: TRBV7-2; j_call: TRBJ2-7
cdr3_aa: ASSPFYRAEAF; v_call: TRBV18; j_call: TRBJ1-1
cdr3_aa: ASSTLTGDTQY; v_call: TRBV6-5; j_call: TRBJ2-3
cdr3_aa: ASSRRGTYEQY; v_call: TRBV10-1; j_call: TRBJ2-7
cdr3_aa: ASSRGFIDNEQF; v_call: TRBV7-8; j_call: TRBJ2-1
cdr3_aa: ASSYPIWDFSKNEKLF; v_call: TRBV6-2/TRBV6-3; j_call: TRBJ1-4
cdr3_aa: ASIGAGNTIY; v_call: TRBV27; j_call: TRBJ1-3
cdr3_aa: ASSEDRGPYEQY; v_call: TRBV6-1; j_call: TRBJ2-7
cdr3_aa: ASRRSGFGETQY; v_call: TRBV4-1; j_call: TRBJ2-5
cdr3_aa: ARGRATTSGNTIY; v_call: TRBV6-4; j_call: TRBJ1-3
cdr3_aa: ASSVTVSGNTIY; v_call: TRBV9; j_call: TRBJ1-3
cdr3_aa: ASSDGGLREQY; v_call: TRBV2; j_call: TRBJ2-7
cdr3_aa: ASSLAPSTEAF; v_call: TRBV5-4; j_call: TRBJ1-1
cdr3_aa: ASIRDRDYNEQF; v_call: TRBV2; j_call: TRBJ2-1
cdr3_aa: ASSTSGGSRSY; v_call: TRBV5-6; j_call: TRBJ2-3
cdr3_aa: AISEEGSKNIQY; v_call: TRBV10-3; j_call: TRBJ2-4
cdr3_aa: AIRPGLAGVGNIQY; v_call: TRBV10-3; j_call: TRBJ2-4
cdr3_aa: ASSAGARGYT; v_call: TRBV25-1; j_call: TRBJ1-2
cdr3_aa: ASGPSPQH; v_call: TRBV12-5; j_call: TRBJ1-5
cdr3_aa: ASSLEGAGLSSYEQY; v_call: TRBV5-4; j_call: TRBJ2-7
cdr3_aa: ASSLGQGGMNTEAF; v_call: TRBV7-8; j_call: TRBJ1-1
cdr3_aa: ASSLGWQGAKSLKDGYT; v_call: TRBV7-8; j_call: TRBJ1-2
cdr3_aa: ASGPDPVGSYEQY; v_call: TRBV12-5; j_call: TRBJ2-7
cdr3_aa: ASSQTRDLGGNTIY; v_call: TRBV4-3; j_call: TRBJ1-3
cdr3_aa: SDYTEAF; v_call: TRBV20-1; j_call: TRBJ1-1
cdr3_aa: ASSPRTGPYEQY; v_call: TRBV3-1/TRBV3-2; j_call: TRBJ2-7
cdr3_aa: ASMRDRGGNTEAF; v_call: TRBV2; j_call: TRBJ1-1
cdr3_aa: ASSRAGGTGELF; v_call: TRBV18; j_call: TRBJ2-2
cdr3_aa: ASSESSLYGYT; v_call: TRBV10-1; j_call: TRBJ1-2
cdr3_aa: ASSFWGRRTNEKLF; v_call: TRBV5-1; j_call: TRBJ1-4
cdr3_aa: ASSPLDSDSRVLN; v_call: TRBV5-1; j_call: TRBJ2-3
cdr3_aa: ASSRTVGRGGISPLH; v_call: TRBV7-9; j_call: TRBJ1-6
cdr3_aa: ASSWGPGSYEQY; v_call: TRBV11-2; j_call: TRBJ2-7
cdr3_aa: ASSSGGYSNQPQH; v_call: TRBV6-6; j_call: TRBJ1-5
cdr3_aa: ASSGQGIDVATEAF; v_call: TRBV18; j_call: TRBJ1-1
cdr3_aa: ASSSTGNEQF; v_call: TRBV5-6; j_call: TRBJ2-1
cdr3_aa: ASSLRQAYTIY; v_call: TRBV7-7; j_call: TRBJ1-3
cdr3_aa: ASRRGGRDQPQH; v_call: TRBV19; j_call: TRBJ1-5
cdr3_aa: ASSADSGNQPQH; v_call: TRBV9; j_call: TRBJ1-5
cdr3_aa: ASSTDPGGASYEQY; v_call: TRBV7-8; j_call: TRBJ2-7
cdr3_aa: ASRRGEGSYEQY; v_call: TRBV6-5; j_call: TRBJ2-7
cdr3_aa: ASSKDLSSYNEQF; v_call: TRBV21-1; j_call: TRBJ2-1
cdr3_aa: ASSDLGNTEAF; v_call: TRBV9; j_call: TRBJ1-1
cdr3_aa: ASSLGASSYNSPLH; v_call: TRBV5-6; j_call: TRBJ1-6
cdr3_aa: ASSFLQGSSGNTIY; v_call: TRBV11-2; j_call: TRBJ1-3
cdr3_aa: ASSLAGTMNTEAF; v_call: TRBV11-2; j_call: TRBJ1-1
cdr3_aa: ASGPWGGNYGYT; v_call: TRBV2; j_call: TRBJ1-2
cdr3_aa: ASSVSGTGELF; v_call: TRBV9; j_call: TRBJ2-2